Detailed here is one TCR beta chain. The data originate from a study of blood T cell repertoires in COVID-19. In germline, CDR1 is LNHDA, CDR2 SQIVND (reference sequence). V was trimmed by 2 bases and J by 4 bases, leaving 6 bases between them. The CDR3 runs 13 residues. This study enrolled people aged roughly 18 to 90 from about two dozen US geographic areas. Authors' methods: Estimation of nucleated cell counts was performed using reference gene primer amplification. Assay: immunoSEQ multiplex PCR; the TCRdb copy retains only in-frame clones and omits some. For V, J and clone size, that table is used; D and trimming come from the DNA. The sample shows roughly 170,000 clones, around 80% of them seen only once.

The sample taken for sequencing was PBMCs or T cells enriched from blood (not recorded which). V is TRBV19 and J is TRBJ1-5, with D unclear. The origin of this receptor is a woman between 45 and 60 years old in a cohort exposed to, infected with or recovered from COVID-19 (not recorded which). CDR3 sequence: CASSISLNQPQHF. CDR3 DNA sequence: TGTGCCAGTAGTATATCCTTAAATCAGCCCCAGCATTTT.